Listed below are T cell receptor beta chains from one sample, sequenced in a study of blood T cells in healthy people across ages. TCRdb re-called the 5' RACE reads with MiXCR, one entry per CDR3 protein. This table holds 1 million or so distinct CDR3 sequences, approximately 25% found once. This same sample was also part of a study on T cells of mothers and their children.

Sequencing was done on a sample of blood. The origin of the receptors is a girl aged 2 to 9 in good health. Each CDR3 is given with its conserved first and last residue.

>TRBV7-9|14
CASSHWDSQETQYF
>TRBV7-2|13
CASNAAGGETQYF
>TRBV29-1|10
CSVDTYEQFF
>TRBV6-2/TRBV6-3|15
CASSYSGTLSDEQFF
>TRBV27|15
CASSVYRGSFDTQYF
>TRBV2|13
CATRTAYNSPLHF
>TRBV12-3/TRBV12-4|11
CASSLLPGYTF
>TRBV29-1|13
CSVDEGAGYEQYF
>TRBV4-3|15
CASSRSGTGIDEQYF
>TRBV28|16
CASSEDRRPNHSPLHF
>TRBV4-2|15
CASSQVDIVTPKLFF
>TRBV6-5|13
CASSQGGIQGYTF
>TRBV7-9|15
CASSFRVDTNEKLFF
>TRBV7-8|14
CASSLQGAEEKLFF
>TRBV3-1|12
CASSQSRGEQYF
>TRBV11-3|19
CASRSRDRVVETSYNEQFF
>TRBV14|15
CASSPRGPYTGELFF
>TRBV7-2|15
CASSFGTILTDTQYF
>TRBV12-3/TRBV12-4|13
CASSPGTYSPLHF
>TRBV28|15
CASRGGTSLGNEQFF
>TRBV14|11
CASSQVGTIYF
>TRBV19|15
CASSSGQGAYEKLFF
>TRBV11-1|20
CASSLTYRGPRETTYNEQFF
>TRBV5-1|14
CASSLDLTGYEQYF
>TRBV29-1|14
CSAWTGHSNYGYTF
>TRBV27|13
CASKGLAFYEQYF
>TRBV3-1|16
CASSQSRGAPEETQYF
>TRBV12-3/TRBV12-4|13
CASLTGLGTEAFF
>TRBV5-1|13
CASSFNLFYEQYF
>TRBV29-1|16
CSVDGGQSPNTGELFF
>TRBV10-3|19
CAISETGTSGAHGGETQYF
>TRBV7-9|13
CASRGTGADTQYF
>TRBV6-5|21
CASSYRAGSQTPGFSFYEQYF
>TRBV6-4|14
CASSDAGGADTQYF
>TRBV2|16
CASRPPGERDTGELFF
>TRBV12-3/TRBV12-4|18
CASSKGPGQGIGTDTQYF
>TRBV20-1|14
CSATRTGNNQPQHF
>TRBV10-3|12
CAISTGDTEAFF
>TRBV29-1|12
CSADDRRGEQYF
>TRBV3-1|16
CASSQEAAGLTYEQYF
>TRBV7-2|15
CASSLLEVRGSPLHF
>TRBV2|14
CASSDPGTTDEQYF
>TRBV29-1|12
CSVFRGRETQYF
>TRBV28|14
CASSLADLQETQYF
>TRBV10-3|14
CAISSTGSGNTIYF
>TRBV29-1|12
CSTDRGKETQYF
>TRBV20-1|14
CSARDLDRGYEQYF